This entry lists 11 T cell receptor beta chains sequenced from one sample in a study of cytomegalovirus exposure and HLA in healthy donors. The PCR employed 60 Vbeta primers together with 13 Jbeta primers. Profiling relied on immunoSEQ multiplex PCR, and the TCRdb table lists in-frame clones only, not all of them. The data contain over 150,000 clones, 80% of them singletons. Sequenced: PBMCs. The receptors here all came from a woman aged 50 to 60 in good health and CMV-seropositive.

The rearrangement uses TRBV5-1 and TRBJ2-5; the D gene is possibly TRBD2 (5 bases). With 1 base removed from V and 1 base from J, the gap between germline ends came to 11 bases. Germline V gene sequence: CDR1 SGHRS, CDR2 YFSETQ. The length of the CDR3 is 15 residues. The CDR3 spells CASSLYPGSQETQYF. CDR3 sequence (DNA): TGCGCCAGCAGCTTGTACCCGGGGTCCCAAGAGACCCAGTACTTC.

This clone was picked up a small number of times. The chain has TRBV18 and TRBJ2-1; a possible D gene is TRBD2 (6 bases). The CDR3 sequence is 15 residues long. With 0 bases removed from V and 5 bases from J, the gap between germline ends came to 11 bases. Germline V lookup: CDR1 KGHSH, CDR2 LQKENI. CDR3 sequence reads: CASSPPLAENNEQFF. The CDR3 DNA reads as TGTGCCAGCTCACCACCGTTAGCGGAGAACAATGAGCAGTTCTTC.

Note on this clone: Relative to the germline gene, one junction end is altered; a read error may explain this. V gene TRBV7-9 combines with J gene TRBJ1-2; D uncertain. CDR1 SEHNR and CDR2 FQNEAQ come from the germline V gene (reference sequence). CDR3 length equals 15 residues. DNA of the CDR3: TGTTCCAGCAGCTTTACCGGGAGCGCTAACTATGGCTACACCTTC. This gives the protein CSSSFTGSANYGYTF.

The J gene is TRBJ1-2, the V gene TRBV4-2; D remains ambiguous. Trimming pared 6 bases from V and 9 bases from J, leaving 26 bases between. The germline CDR1 and CDR2 sequences are LGHNA and YNFKEQ. CDR3 length equals 16 residues. CDR3 residues: CASRSSSQPRVSRYTF. CDR3 nucleotide sequence: TGTGCCAGCAGATCATCCTCCCAGCCTCGGGTTTCCCGCTACACCTTC.

The genes are TRBV9 and TRBJ2-3, with D perhaps matching TRBD1 (5 bases). This CDR3 region has 15 residues. The V end lost 0 bases, the J end lost 0 bases, and 8 bases lay between the germline ends. Germline-derived CDR1 and CDR2 are SGDLS and YYNGEE. This chain's CDR3 is CASSVGGASTDTQYF. The CDR3 DNA reads TGTGCCAGCAGCGTAGGGGGCGCGAGCACAGATACGCAGTATTTT.

J is TRBJ2-7 and V is TRBV19; D not certain. V lost 2 bases and J 0 bases, leaving 11 bases between the germline ends. This CDR3 is built from 15 residues. Germline CDR1 and CDR2: LNHDA and SQIVND (reference sequence). Here the CDR3 DNA reads TGTGCCAGTAGTATAATCGGCGGCAGCTCCTACGAGCAGTACTTC. Amino acids: CASSIIGGSSYEQYF.

The rearrangement uses TRBV19 and TRBJ2-2; tentative D call: TRBD2 (5 bases). The CDR3 extends over 16 amino acids. The V gene lost 8 bases and the J gene lost 6 bases, with 22 bases spanning the gap. Germline CDR1 is LNHDA and CDR2 is SQIVND (reference sequence). The DNA for the CDR3 is TGTGCCAGTTTAAGCCAACCCCGGGGTAGGGCCGGGGAGCTGTTTTTT. The encoded protein is CASLSQPRGRAGELFF.

J is TRBJ1-2 and V is TRBV7-2; possibly TRBD1 for D (5 bases). The germline gives CDR1 SGHTA, CDR2 FQGNSA. This CDR3 region has 13 residues. Trimming took off 4 bases at V and 4 bases at J, with 10 bases between the two ends. As DNA, the CDR3 is TGTGCCAGCAGCTCCGGGACTTTCTATGGCTACACCTTC. Amino acids: CASSSGTFYGYTF.

This sequence joins TRBV18 and TRBJ1-4; 7 nucleotides agree with TRBD1. There are 15 residues in the CDR3. Per germline, CDR1 KGHSH and CDR2 LQKENI. V shed 6 bases, J shed 5 bases, and the junction held 9 bases outside the gene matches. This chain's CDR3 is CASSPSGTENEKLFF. The CDR3 DNA sequence: TGTGCCAGCTCTCCATCCGGGACAGAGAATGAAAAACTGTTTTTT.

The chain carries TRBV6-5 and TRBJ2-7; 7 bases align to TRBD1. V dropped 7 bases and J dropped 5; count of bases not matched to a gene: 11. In germline, CDR1 is MNHEY, CDR2 SVGAGI. The CDR3 consists of 14 residues. CDR3 DNA sequence: TGTGCCAGCATCAAGGGGGCGGAGAGCCACGAGCAGTACTTC. Translating it yields CASIKGAESHEQYF.

This chain links TRBV5-4 with TRBJ1-1; D might be TRBD1 (5 bases). This CDR3 is 16 amino acids long. Trimming left V 0 bases short and J 1 base short, with 13 bases between. The germline V gene encodes CDR1 SGHNT and CDR2 YYREEE (reference sequence). CDR3 amino acids: CASSLEVFGGNTEAFF. For the CDR3, the DNA is TGTGCCAGCAGCTTGGAGGTTTTCGGGGGGAACACTGAAGCTTTCTTT. Full variable domain (missing parts from reference TRBV5-4 and TRBJ1-1): ETGVTQSPTHLIKTRGQQVTLRCSSQSGHNTVSWYQQALGQGPQFIFQYYREEENGRGNFPPRFSGLQFPNYSSELNVNALELDDSALYLCASSLEVFGGNTEAFFGQGTRLTVV.